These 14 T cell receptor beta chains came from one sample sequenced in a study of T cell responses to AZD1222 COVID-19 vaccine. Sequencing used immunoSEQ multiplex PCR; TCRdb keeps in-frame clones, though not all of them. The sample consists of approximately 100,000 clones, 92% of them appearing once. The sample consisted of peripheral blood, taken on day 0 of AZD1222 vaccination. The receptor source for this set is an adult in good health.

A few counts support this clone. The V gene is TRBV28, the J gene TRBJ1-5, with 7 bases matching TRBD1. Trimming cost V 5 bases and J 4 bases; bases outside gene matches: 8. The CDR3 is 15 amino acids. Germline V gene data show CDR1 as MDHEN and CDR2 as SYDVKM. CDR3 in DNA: TGTGCCAGCAGTCCCTCGGGACAGCTAAATCAGCCCCAGCATTTT. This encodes CASSPSGQLNQPQHF.

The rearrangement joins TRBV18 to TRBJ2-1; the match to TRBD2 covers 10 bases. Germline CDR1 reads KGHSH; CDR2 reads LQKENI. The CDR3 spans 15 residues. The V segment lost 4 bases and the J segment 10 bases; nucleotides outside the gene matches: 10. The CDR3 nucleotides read TGTGCCAGCTCACTCAGAGGGACTAGCGATATAGAGCAGTTCTTC. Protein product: CASSLRGTSDIEQFF.

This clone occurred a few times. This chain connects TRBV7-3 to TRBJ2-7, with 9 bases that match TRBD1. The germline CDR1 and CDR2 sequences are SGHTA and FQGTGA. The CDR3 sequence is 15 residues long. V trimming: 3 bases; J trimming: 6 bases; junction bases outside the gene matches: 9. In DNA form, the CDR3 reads TGTGCCAGCAGCTTGTCGGGACAGGGACGTAGCGAGCAGTACTTC. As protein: CASSLSGQGRSEQYF.

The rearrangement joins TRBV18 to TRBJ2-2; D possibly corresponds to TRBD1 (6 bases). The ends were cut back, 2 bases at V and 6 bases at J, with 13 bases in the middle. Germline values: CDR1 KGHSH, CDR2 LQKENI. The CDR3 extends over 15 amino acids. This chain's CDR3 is CASSPERQVPGELFF. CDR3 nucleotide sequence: TGTGCCAGCTCACCAGAGAGACAGGTTCCCGGGGAGCTGTTTTTT.

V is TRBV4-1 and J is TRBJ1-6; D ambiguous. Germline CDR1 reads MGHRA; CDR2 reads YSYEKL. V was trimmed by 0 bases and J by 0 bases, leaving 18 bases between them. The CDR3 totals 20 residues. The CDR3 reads CASSQDENGASSSYNSPLHF. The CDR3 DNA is TGCGCCAGCAGCCAAGATGAGAACGGAGCTTCGAGCTCCTATAATTCACCCCTCCACTTT.

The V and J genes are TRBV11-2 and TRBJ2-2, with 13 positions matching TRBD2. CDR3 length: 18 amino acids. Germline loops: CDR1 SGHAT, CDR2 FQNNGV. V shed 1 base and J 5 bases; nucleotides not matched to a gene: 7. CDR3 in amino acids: CASSLVRRTSGSTGELFF. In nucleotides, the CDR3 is TGTGCCAGCAGCTTAGTACGCAGGACTAGCGGGAGTACCGGGGAGCTGTTTTTT.

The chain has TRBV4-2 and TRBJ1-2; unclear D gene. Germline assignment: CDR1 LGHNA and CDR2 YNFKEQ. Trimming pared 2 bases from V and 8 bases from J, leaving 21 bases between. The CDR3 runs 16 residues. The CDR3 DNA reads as TGTGCCAGCAGCCAACCCGAGGCCCCTTCGAAGGGCGGCTACACCTTC. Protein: CASSQPEAPSKGGYTF.

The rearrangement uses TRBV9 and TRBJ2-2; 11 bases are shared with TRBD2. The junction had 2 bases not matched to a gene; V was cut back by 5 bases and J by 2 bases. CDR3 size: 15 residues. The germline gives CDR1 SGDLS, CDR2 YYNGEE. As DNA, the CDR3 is TGTGCCAGCAGTAGCGGGAGGGTAAACACCGGGGAGCTGTTTTTT. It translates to CASSSGRVNTGELFF.

The CDR3 is CASSLAPGLESSEQFF. CDR3 in DNA: TGTGCCAGCAGCCTTGCTCCGGGACTAGAGAGTTCCGAGCAGTTCTTC. V usage is TRBV7-6 and J usage is TRBJ2-1; 8 nucleotides agree with TRBD2. The V segment lost 5 bases and the J segment 10 bases; nucleotides outside the gene matches: 16. This CDR3 is built from 16 residues. The germline CDR1 and CDR2 sequences are SGHVS and FNYEAQ. The whole variable domain, filled in from reference TRBV7-6 and TRBJ2-1, reads GAGVSQSPRYKVTKRGQDVALRCDPISGHVSLYWYRQALGQGPEFLTYFNYEAQQDKSGLPNDRFSAERPEGSISTLTIQRTEQRDSAMYRCASSLAPGLESSEQFFGPGTRLTVL.

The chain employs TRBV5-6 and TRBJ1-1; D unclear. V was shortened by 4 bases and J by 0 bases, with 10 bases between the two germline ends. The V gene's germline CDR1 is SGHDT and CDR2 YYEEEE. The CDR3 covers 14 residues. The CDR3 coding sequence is TGTGCCAGCAGCCAAAGTTGGATGAACACTGAAGCTTTCTTT. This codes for CASSQSWMNTEAFF.

CDR3 protein: CASSSGLAGGYEQYF. The CDR3 coding sequence is TGTGCCAGCAGCTCCGGACTAGCGGGAGGATACGAGCAGTACTTC. The chain couples TRBV7-9 to TRBJ2-7, with TRBD2 matching over 14 bases. V was pared by 4 bases and J by 4 bases, with 3 bases of the junction left unmatched. The germline CDR1 and CDR2 sequences are SEHNR and FQNEAQ (reference sequence). There are 15 residues in the CDR3.

This CDR3 reads CAWTGANQPQHF. CDR3 nucleotide sequence: TGTGCCTGGACAGGGGCCAATCAGCCCCAGCATTTT. This chain connects TRBV30 to TRBJ1-5; TRBD1 might be the D (6 bases). Germline V lookup: CDR1 GTSNPN, CDR2 SVGIG (reference sequence). The germline V and J ends were trimmed by 4 bases and 3 bases, with 7 bases remaining between them. The CDR3 runs to 12 residues.

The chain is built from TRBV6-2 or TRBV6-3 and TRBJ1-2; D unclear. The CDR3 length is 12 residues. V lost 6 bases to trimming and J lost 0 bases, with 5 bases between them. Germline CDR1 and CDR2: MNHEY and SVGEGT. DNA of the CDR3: TGTGCCAGCAGCACGCCTAACTATGGCTACACCTTC. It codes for CASSTPNYGYTF.

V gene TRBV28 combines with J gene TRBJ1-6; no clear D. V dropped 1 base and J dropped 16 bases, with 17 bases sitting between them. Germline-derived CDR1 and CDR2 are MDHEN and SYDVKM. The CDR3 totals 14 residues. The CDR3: CASSLLGLAPQLHF. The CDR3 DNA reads TGTGCCAGCAGTTTATTAGGCTTGGCCCCCCAGCTCCACTTT. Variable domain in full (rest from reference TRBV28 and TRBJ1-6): DVKVTQSSRYLVKRTGEKVFLECVQDMDHENMFWYRQDPGLGLRLIYFSYDVKMKEKGDIPEGYSVSREKKERFSLILESASTNQTSMYLCASSLLGLAPQLHFGNGTRLTVT.